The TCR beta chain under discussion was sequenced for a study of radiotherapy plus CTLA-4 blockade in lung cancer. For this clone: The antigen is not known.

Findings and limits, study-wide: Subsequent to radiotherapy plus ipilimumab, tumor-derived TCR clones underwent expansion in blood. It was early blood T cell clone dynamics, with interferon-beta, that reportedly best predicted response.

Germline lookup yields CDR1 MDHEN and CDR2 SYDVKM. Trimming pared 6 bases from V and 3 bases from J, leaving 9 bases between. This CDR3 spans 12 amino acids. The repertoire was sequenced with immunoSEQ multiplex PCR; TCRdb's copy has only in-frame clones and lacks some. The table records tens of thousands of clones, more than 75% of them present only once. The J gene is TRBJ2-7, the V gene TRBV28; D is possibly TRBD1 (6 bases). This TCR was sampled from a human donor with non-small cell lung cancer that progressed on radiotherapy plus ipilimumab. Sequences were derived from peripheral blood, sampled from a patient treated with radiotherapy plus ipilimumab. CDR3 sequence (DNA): TGTGCCAGCAGACAGGGAAACTACGAGCAGTACTTC. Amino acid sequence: CASRQGNYEQYF.